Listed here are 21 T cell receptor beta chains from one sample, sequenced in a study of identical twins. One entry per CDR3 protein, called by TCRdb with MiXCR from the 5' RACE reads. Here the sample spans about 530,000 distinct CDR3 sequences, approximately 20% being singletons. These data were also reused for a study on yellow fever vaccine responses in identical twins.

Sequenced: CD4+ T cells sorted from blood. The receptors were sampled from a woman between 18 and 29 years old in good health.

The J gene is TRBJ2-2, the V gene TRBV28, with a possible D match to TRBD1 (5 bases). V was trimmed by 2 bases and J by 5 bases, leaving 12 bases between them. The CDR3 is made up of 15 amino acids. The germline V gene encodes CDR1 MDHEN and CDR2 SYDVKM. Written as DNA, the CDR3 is TGTGCCAGCAGTTTAATGGCAGGGTGGACCGGGGAGCTGTTTTTT. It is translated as CASSLMAGWTGELFF. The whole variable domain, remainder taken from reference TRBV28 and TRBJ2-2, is DVKVTQSSRYLVKRTGEKVFLECVQDMDHENMFWYRQDPGLGLRLIYFSYDVKMKEKGDIPEGYSVSREKKERFSLILESASTNQTSMYLCASSLMAGWTGELFFGEGSRLTVL.

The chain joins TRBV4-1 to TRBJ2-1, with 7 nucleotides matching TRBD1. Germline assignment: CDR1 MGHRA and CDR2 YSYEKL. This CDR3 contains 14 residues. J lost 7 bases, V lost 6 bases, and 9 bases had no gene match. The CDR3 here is CASSDREGENEQFF. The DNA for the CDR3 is TGCGCCAGCAGTGACAGGGAAGGGGAGAATGAGCAGTTCTTC.

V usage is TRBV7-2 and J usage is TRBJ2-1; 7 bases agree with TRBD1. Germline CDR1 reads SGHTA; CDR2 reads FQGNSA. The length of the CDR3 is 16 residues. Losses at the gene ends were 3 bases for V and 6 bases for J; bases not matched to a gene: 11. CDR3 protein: CASSFARQGGGNEQFF. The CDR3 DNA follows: TGTGCCAGCAGCTTCGCTAGACAGGGTGGTGGCAATGAGCAGTTCTTC.

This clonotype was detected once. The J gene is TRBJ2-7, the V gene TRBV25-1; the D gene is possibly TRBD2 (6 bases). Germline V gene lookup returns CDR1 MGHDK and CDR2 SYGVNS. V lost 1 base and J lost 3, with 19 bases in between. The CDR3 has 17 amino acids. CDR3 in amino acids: CASSESIGDGTFYEQYF. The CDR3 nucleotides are TGTGCCAGCAGTGAATCAATAGGGGACGGGACTTTCTACGAGCAGTACTTC.

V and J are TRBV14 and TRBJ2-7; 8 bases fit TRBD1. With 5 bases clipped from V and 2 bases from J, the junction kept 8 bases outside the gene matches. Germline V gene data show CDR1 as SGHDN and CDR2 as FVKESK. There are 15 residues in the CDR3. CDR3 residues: CASSYVSRGPYEQYF. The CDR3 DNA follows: TGTGCCAGCAGCTACGTCTCCAGGGGGCCCTACGAGCAGTACTTC.

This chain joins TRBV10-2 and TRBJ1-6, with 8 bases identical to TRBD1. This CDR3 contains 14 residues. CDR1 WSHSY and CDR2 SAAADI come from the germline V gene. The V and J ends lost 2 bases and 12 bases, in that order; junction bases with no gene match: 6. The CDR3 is CASSEMDRAKPLHF. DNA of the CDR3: TGCGCCAGCAGTGAGATGGACAGGGCCAAACCCCTCCACTTT.

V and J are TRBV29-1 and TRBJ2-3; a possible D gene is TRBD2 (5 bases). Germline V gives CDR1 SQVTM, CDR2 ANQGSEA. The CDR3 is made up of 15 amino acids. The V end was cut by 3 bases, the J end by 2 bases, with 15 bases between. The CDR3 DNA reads TGCAGCGTTGAGTACGTAGCGCAAAACACAGATACGCAGTATTTT. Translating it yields CSVEYVAQNTDTQYF.

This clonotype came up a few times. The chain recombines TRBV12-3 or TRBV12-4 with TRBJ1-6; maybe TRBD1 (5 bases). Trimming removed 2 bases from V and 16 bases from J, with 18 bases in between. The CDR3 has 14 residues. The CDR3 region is CASSLRSQSGQLHF. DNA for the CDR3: TGTGCCAGCAGTTTAAGGTCCCAGTCGGGGCAGCTCCACTTT.

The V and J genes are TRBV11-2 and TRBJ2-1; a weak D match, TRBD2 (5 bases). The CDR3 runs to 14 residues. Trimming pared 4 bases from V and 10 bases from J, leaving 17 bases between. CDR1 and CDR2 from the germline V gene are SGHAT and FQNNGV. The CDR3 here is CASSSTSPGKEQFF. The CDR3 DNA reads TGTGCCAGCAGCTCTACTAGTCCAGGCAAGGAGCAGTTCTTC.

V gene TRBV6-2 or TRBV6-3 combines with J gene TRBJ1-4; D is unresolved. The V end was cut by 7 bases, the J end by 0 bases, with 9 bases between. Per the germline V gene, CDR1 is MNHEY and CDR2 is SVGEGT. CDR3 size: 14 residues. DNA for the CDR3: TGTGCCAGCACCAGACGGTCAACTAATGAAAAACTGTTTTTT. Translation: CASTRRSTNEKLFF.

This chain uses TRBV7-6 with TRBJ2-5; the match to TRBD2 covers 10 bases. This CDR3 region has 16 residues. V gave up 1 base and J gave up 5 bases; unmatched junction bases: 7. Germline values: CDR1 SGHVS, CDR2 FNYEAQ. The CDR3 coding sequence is TGTGCCAGCAGCTTAGGGCTAGCGGGGGTAGCGGAGACCCAGTACTTC. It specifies CASSLGLAGVAETQYF.

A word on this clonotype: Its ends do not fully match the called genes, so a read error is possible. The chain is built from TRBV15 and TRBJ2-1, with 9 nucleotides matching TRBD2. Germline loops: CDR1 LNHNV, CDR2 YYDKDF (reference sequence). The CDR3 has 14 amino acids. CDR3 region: CATSRDVSGSEKFF. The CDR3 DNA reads TGTGCCACCAGCAGAGACGTTAGCGGGAGTGAGAAGTTCTTC.

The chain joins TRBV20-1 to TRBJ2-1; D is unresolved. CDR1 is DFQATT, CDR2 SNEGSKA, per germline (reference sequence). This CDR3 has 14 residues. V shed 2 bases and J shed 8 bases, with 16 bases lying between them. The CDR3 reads CSARPPRASDEQFF. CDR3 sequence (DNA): TGCAGTGCTAGACCCCCTCGAGCATCCGATGAGCAGTTCTTC.

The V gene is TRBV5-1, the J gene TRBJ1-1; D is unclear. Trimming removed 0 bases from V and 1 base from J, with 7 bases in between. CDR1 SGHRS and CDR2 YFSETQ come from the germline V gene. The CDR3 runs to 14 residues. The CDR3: CASSLDSRNTEAFF. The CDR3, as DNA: TGCGCCAGCAGCTTGGACAGTAGGAACACTGAAGCTTTCTTT.

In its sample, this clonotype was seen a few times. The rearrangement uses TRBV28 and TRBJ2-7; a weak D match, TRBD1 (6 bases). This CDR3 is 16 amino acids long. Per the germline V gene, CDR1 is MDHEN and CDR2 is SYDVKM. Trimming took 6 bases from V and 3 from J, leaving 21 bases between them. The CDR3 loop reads CASRPEQGVYFYEQYF. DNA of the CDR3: TGTGCCAGCAGACCCGAACAGGGAGTTTATTTCTACGAGCAGTACTTC.

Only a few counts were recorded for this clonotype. Here the CDR3 DNA reads TGCAGTGCTAGCGGTATAGGAGGAGCAACTAATGAAAAACTGTTTTTT. Amino acid sequence: CSASGIGGATNEKLFF. This rearrangement joins TRBV20-1 to TRBJ1-4; no reliable D call. The germline V gene has CDR1 DFQATT and CDR2 SNEGSKA (reference sequence). V was pared by 3 bases and J by 0 bases, with 14 bases between. This CDR3 contains 16 residues.

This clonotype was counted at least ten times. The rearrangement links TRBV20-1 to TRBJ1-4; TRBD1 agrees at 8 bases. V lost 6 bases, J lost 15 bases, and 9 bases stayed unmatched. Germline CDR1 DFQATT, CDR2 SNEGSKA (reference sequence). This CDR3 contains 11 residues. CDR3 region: CSADKGQEVFF. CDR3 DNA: TGCAGTGCAGATAAGGGACAGGAGGTGTTTTTT.

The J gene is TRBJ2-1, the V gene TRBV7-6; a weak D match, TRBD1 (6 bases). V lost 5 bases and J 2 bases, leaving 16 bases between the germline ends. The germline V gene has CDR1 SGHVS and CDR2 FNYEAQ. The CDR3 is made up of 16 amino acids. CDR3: CASSPPGTTAYNEQFF. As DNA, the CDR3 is TGTGCCAGCAGCCCGCCCGGGACAACCGCCTACAATGAGCAGTTCTTC. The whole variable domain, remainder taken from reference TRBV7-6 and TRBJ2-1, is GAGVSQSPRYKVTKRGQDVALRCDPISGHVSLYWYRQALGQGPEFLTYFNYEAQQDKSGLPNDRFSAERPEGSISTLTIQRTEQRDSAMYRCASSPPGTTAYNEQFFGPGTRLTVL.

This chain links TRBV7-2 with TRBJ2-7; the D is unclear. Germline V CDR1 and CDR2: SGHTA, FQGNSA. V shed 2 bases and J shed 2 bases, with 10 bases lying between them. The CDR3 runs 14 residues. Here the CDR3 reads CASSLYGQTYEQYF. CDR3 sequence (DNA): TGTGCCAGCAGCTTATACGGTCAAACCTACGAGCAGTACTTC.

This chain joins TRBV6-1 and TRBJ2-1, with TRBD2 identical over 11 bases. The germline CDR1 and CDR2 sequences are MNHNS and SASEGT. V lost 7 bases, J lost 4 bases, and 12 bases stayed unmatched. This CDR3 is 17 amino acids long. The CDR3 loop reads CASNPPPGTSGYNEQFF. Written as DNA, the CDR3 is TGTGCCAGCAATCCACCGCCCGGGACTAGCGGATACAATGAGCAGTTCTTC.

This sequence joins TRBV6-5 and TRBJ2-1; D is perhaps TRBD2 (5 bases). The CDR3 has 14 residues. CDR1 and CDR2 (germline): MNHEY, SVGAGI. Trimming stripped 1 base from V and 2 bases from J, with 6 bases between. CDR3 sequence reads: CASSYYGTYNEQFF. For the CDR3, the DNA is TGTGCCAGCAGTTACTACGGGACCTACAATGAGCAGTTCTTC.